Presented here are 20 T cell receptor beta chains from one specimen sequenced in a study of cytomegalovirus exposure and HLA in healthy donors. In the PCR, 60 Vbeta and 13 Jbeta primers were used. This table comes from immunoSEQ multiplex PCR, and its TCRdb copy is limited to in-frame clones, with some not included. This sample has fewer than 200,000 clones, with approximately 81% found just once. What was sequenced was PBMCs. The receptors derive from a male donor in good health and CMV-seronegative.

This clone was seen only a few times. The V and J genes are TRBV27 and TRBJ2-7; D remains unclear. Germline-derived CDR1 and CDR2 are MNHEY and SMNVEV (reference sequence). Deletions cut 5 bases from V and 2 bases from J, with 13 bases between. The length of the CDR3 is 14 residues. This CDR3 is CASSVSPVPYEQYF. CDR3 sequence (DNA): TGTGCCAGCAGTGTCAGTCCCGTCCCCTACGAGCAGTACTTC.

Comment on this clone: This CDR3 is also generated by other DNA sequences in the sample. This sequence joins TRBV5-4 and TRBJ2-5; TRBD2 matches at 11 bases. The CDR3 contains 14 residues. The germline gives CDR1 SGHNT, CDR2 YYREEE (reference sequence). With V trimmed by 4 bases and J by 3 bases, 2 bases remained unmatched. CDR3 DNA sequence: TGTGCCAGCAGCCTGACTAGCGGGGAAGAGACCCAGTACTTC. Translation: CASSLTSGEETQYF.

The rearrangement joins TRBV7-6 to TRBJ2-5; no reliable D call. This CDR3 spans 14 amino acids. Per germline, CDR1 SGHVS and CDR2 FNYEAQ. Deletions cut 2 bases from V and 2 bases from J, with 9 bases between. The CDR3 DNA follows: TGTGCCAGCAGCTTACCTCACAGTCAAGAGACCCAGTACTTC. It codes for CASSLPHSQETQYF.

The chain has TRBV5-1 and TRBJ2-2; 8 bases align to TRBD1. The CDR3 consists of 16 residues. The V and J ends lost 0 bases and 4 bases, in that order; junction bases with no gene match: 5. The germline CDR1 and CDR2 sequences are SGHRS and YFSETQ. DNA for the CDR3: TGCGCCAGCAGCTTGGCACAGGGGGTTGGCACCGGGGAGCTGTTTTTT. Encoded protein: CASSLAQGVGTGELFF. The full variable domain, completed using reference TRBV5-1 and TRBJ2-2, is KAGVTQTPRYLIKTRGQQVTLSCSPISGHRSVSWYQQTPGQGLQFLFEYFSETQRNKGNFPGRFSGRQFSNSRSEMNVSTLELGDSALYLCASSLAQGVGTGELFFGEGSRLTVL.

The chain couples TRBV20-1 to TRBJ1-3; D call uncertain. V was cut by 7 bases and J by 4 bases, with 8 bases left in between. The CDR3 runs to 11 residues. Germline CDR1 is DFQATT and CDR2 is SNEGSKA (reference sequence). The CDR3 sequence: CSVRAGNTIYF. The CDR3 nucleotides read TGCAGTGTTAGGGCCGGAAACACCATATATTTT.

V and J are TRBV10-1 and TRBJ2-2; 8 nucleotides line up with TRBD1. CDR3 length: 16 residues. V dropped 2 bases and J dropped 7; count of bases not matched to a gene: 9. CDR1 and CDR2 from the germline V gene are WNHNN and SYGVQD (reference sequence). The CDR3 coding sequence is TGCGCCAGCAGTGAGCAAGGACAGGGAAGGGACGGGGAGCTGTTTTTT. Encoded protein: CASSEQGQGRDGELFF.

The V call is TRBV7-9, the J call TRBJ1-4; TRBD1 aligns across 7 bases. The CDR3 contains 15 residues. From germline, CDR1 is SEHNR and CDR2 FQNEAQ (reference sequence). Losses at the gene ends were 1 base for V and 8 bases for J; bases not matched to a gene: 7. This chain's CDR3 is CASSLVQGGREKLFF. CDR3 in DNA: TGTGCCAGCAGCTTAGTGCAGGGGGGTCGAGAAAAACTGTTTTTT.

The chain couples TRBV5-6 to TRBJ2-5, with D perhaps matching TRBD2 (6 bases). Trimming shortened V by 1 base and J by 3 bases, and 13 bases separated the two germline ends. The CDR3 has 15 residues. Per the germline V gene, CDR1 is SGHDT and CDR2 is YYEEEE. The CDR3 region is CASSLYLPGEETQYF. DNA for the CDR3: TGTGCCAGCAGCTTGTATTTGCCGGGGGAAGAGACCCAGTACTTC. Filled out from reference TRBV5-6 and TRBJ2-5, the complete variable domain reads DAGVTQSPTHLIKTRGQQVTLRCSPKSGHDTVSWYQQALGQGPQFIFQYYEEEERQRGNFPDRFSGHQFPNYSSELNVNALLLGDSALYLCASSLYLPGEETQYFGPGTRLLVL.

This sequence joins TRBV19 and TRBJ2-4; D possibly corresponds to TRBD2 (7 bases). Trimming shortened V by 6 bases and J by 8 bases, and 17 bases separated the two germline ends. There are 14 residues in the CDR3. Germline V gives CDR1 LNHDA, CDR2 SQIVND (reference sequence). The CDR3 is CASRRGGDGDIQYF. The DNA of the CDR3 is TGTGCCAGTAGAAGGGGGGGGGACGGGGACATTCAGTACTTC.

V gene TRBV9 combines with J gene TRBJ2-1; TRBD2 matches at 9 bases. This CDR3 region has 15 residues. The V segment lost 3 bases and the J segment 4 bases; nucleotides outside the gene matches: 5. Germline CDR1 and CDR2: SGDLS and YYNGEE. The CDR3 DNA sequence: TGTGCCAGCAGCGCGTCTAGCGGGAAATACAATGAGCAGTTCTTC. Its translation is CASSASSGKYNEQFF. The variable domain in full, with the rest retrieved from reference TRBV9 and TRBJ2-1, is DSGVTQTPKHLITATGQRVTLRCSPRSGDLSVYWYQQSLDQGLQFLIQYYNGEERAKGNILERFSAQQFPDLHSELNLSSLELGDSALYFCASSASSGKYNEQFFGPGTRLTVL.

The chain uses TRBV11-2 and TRBJ1-2, with 10 bases that match TRBD1. V lost 5 bases and J lost 4; bases outside the gene matches: 13. The CDR3 sequence is 17 residues long. CDR1 and CDR2 (germline): SGHAT, FQNNGV. The CDR3: CASSLRQGADGSYGYTF. In DNA, the CDR3 is TGTGCCAGCAGCCTGAGACAGGGGGCCGACGGCAGCTATGGCTACACCTTC.

The chain combines TRBV30 with TRBJ2-1; D is unresolved. CDR1 and CDR2 from the germline V gene are GTSNPN and SVGIG (reference sequence). V was trimmed by 3 bases and J by 5 bases, leaving 11 bases between them. The CDR3 runs to 13 residues. Here the CDR3 reads CAWSADNNNEQFF. The CDR3 region has the DNA TGTGCCTGGAGCGCAGACAACAACAATGAGCAGTTCTTC.

The chain employs TRBV28 and TRBJ2-7, with 13 nucleotides matching TRBD2. From germline, CDR1 is MDHEN and CDR2 SYDVKM. The CDR3 length is 15 residues. J was trimmed by 3 bases and V by 4 bases; bases with no gene match: 3. The CDR3 DNA reads as TGTGCCAGCAGTTCCAGACTAGCGGGAGGCTACGAGCAGTACTTC. It encodes CASSSRLAGGYEQYF.

In this sample, this clone turned up once. The rearrangement joins TRBV2 to TRBJ1-2; no definite D call. V lost 4 bases to trimming and J lost 4 bases, with 10 bases between them. Germline V gene sequence: CDR1 SNHLY, CDR2 FYNNEI. The CDR3 is 13 amino acids. The CDR3 coding sequence is TGTGCCAGCAGTGTGGCGGAGGGCTATGGCTACACCTTC. It encodes CASSVAEGYGYTF.

The chain couples TRBV11-2 to TRBJ1-6; D gene uncertain. The CDR3 length is 18 residues. V was pared by 2 bases and J by 6 bases, with 20 bases between. The germline V gene encodes CDR1 SGHAT and CDR2 FQNNGV. The CDR3 DNA follows: TGTGCCAGCAGCTTATTTTTAACACCATCGGGTTTTAATTCACCCCTCCACTTT. Protein sequence: CASSLFLTPSGFNSPLHF. Complete variable domain (other parts from reference TRBV11-2 and TRBJ1-6): EAGVAQSPRYKIIEKRQSVAFWCNPISGHATLYWYQQILGQGPKLLIQFQNNGVVDDSQLPKDRFSAERLKGVDSTLKIQPAKLEDSAVYLCASSLFLTPSGFNSPLHFGNGTRLTVT.

The V call is TRBV6-1, the J call TRBJ1-2; 11 nucleotides match TRBD1. The CDR3 loop spans 12 amino acids. The junction had 3 bases not matched to a gene; V was cut back by 10 bases and J by 5 bases. Germline V CDR1 and CDR2: MNHNS, SASEGT. This chain's CDR3 is CANGQGAYGYTF. CDR3 sequence (DNA): TGTGCCAACGGACAGGGGGCATATGGCTACACCTTC.

The V call is TRBV19, the J call TRBJ1-5, with D unresolved. This CDR3 region has 12 residues. Per germline, CDR1 LNHDA and CDR2 SQIVND (reference sequence). Trimming removed 3 bases from V and 7 bases from J, with 7 bases in between. CDR3: CASSIGKQPQHF. The DNA of the CDR3 is TGTGCCAGTAGTATCGGTAAGCAGCCCCAGCATTTT.

This clone appeared a few times. The rearrangement links TRBV6-5 to TRBJ2-7; D is unresolved. CDR3 length: 13 amino acids. Germline CDR1 and CDR2: MNHEY and SVGAGI. Deletions cut 0 bases from V and 0 bases from J, with 3 bases between. The CDR3: CASSYSLSYEQYF. The CDR3 DNA is TGTGCCAGCAGTTACTCTCTCTCCTACGAGCAGTACTTC.

The table lists this clone with a count of one. The CDR3 here is CASSLGVRVDNEQFF. The CDR3 nucleotides are TGTGCCAGCAGCTTGGGAGTCAGGGTGGACAATGAGCAGTTCTTC. The genes are TRBV5-4 and TRBJ2-1; tentatively, D is TRBD1 (5 bases). CDR1 and CDR2 (germline): SGHNT, YYREEE (reference sequence). V lost 0 bases and J lost 5, with 12 bases in between. The CDR3 contains 15 residues.

This chain connects TRBV7-3 to TRBJ1-1; the D is unclear. CDR3 length equals 16 residues. The V end was cut by 0 bases, the J end by 2 bases, with 13 bases between. CDR1 and CDR2 from the germline V gene are SGHTA and FQGTGA. In nucleotides, the CDR3 is TGTGCCAGCAGCTTAACGCCCCCCGGTGCAAACACTGAAGCTTTCTTT. Encoded protein: CASSLTPPGANTEAFF.